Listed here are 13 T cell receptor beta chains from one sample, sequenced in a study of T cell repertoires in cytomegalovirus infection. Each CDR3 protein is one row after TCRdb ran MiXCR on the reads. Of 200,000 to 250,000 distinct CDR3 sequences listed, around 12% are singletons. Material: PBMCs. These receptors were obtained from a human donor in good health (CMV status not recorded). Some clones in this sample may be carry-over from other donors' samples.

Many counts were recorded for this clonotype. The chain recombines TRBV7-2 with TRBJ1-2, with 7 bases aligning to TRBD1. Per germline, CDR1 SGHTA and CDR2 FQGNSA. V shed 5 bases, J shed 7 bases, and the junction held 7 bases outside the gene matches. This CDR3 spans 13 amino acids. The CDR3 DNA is TGTGCCAGCAGCCCAGACAGGGCGGGTGGCTACACCTTC. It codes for CASSPDRAGGYTF.

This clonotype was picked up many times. The CDR3 loop reads CASSLQAGGLSYEQYF. CDR3 bases: TGTGCCAGCAGCTTGCAAGCGGGGGGCCTCTCCTACGAGCAGTACTTC. The V call is TRBV7-2, the J call TRBJ2-7; 9 nucleotides align to TRBD2. This CDR3 region has 16 residues. Per the germline V gene, CDR1 is SGHTA and CDR2 is FQGNSA. V lost 3 bases and J lost 0; bases outside the gene matches: 6.

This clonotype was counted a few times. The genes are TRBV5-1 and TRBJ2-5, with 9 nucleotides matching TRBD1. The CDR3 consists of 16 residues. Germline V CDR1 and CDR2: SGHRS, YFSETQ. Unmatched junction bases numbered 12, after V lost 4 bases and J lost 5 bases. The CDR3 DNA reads TGCGCCAGCAGCGTGGGACAGGGCGGGATTGGTGAGACCCAGTACTTC. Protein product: CASSVGQGGIGETQYF.

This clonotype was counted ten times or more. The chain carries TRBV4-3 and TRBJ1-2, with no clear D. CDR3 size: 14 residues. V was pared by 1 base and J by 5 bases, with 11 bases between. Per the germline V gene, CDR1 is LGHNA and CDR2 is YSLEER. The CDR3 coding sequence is TGCGCCAGCAGCCAAGGGACGGCACTTTATGGCTACACCTTC. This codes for CASSQGTALYGYTF.

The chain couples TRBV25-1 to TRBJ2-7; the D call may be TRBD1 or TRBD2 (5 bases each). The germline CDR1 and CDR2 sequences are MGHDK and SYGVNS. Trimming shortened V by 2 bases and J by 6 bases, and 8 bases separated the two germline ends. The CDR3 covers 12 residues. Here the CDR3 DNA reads TGTGCCAGCAGTGAAGTTGGGACCGAGCAGTACTTC. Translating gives CASSEVGTEQYF.

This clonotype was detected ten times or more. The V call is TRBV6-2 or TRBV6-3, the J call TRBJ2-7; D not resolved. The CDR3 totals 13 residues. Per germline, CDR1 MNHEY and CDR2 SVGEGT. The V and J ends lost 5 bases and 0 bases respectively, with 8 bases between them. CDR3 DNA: TGTGCCAGCAGTCCTGACTTCTCCTACGAGCAGTACTTC. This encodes CASSPDFSYEQYF.

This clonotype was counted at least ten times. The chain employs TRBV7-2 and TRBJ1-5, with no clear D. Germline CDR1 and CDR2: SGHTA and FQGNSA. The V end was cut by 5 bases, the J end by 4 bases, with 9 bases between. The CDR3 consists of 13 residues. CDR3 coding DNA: TGTGCCAGCAGCCACGGGGAGAATCAGCCCCAGCATTTT. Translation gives CASSHGENQPQHF.

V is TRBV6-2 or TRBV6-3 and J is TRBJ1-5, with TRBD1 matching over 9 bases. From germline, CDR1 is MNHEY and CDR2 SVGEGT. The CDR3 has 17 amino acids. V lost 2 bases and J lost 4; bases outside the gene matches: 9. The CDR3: CASSYLLLTGGNQPQHF. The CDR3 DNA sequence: TGTGCCAGCAGTTACCTCCTACTGACAGGGGGAAATCAGCCCCAGCATTTT.

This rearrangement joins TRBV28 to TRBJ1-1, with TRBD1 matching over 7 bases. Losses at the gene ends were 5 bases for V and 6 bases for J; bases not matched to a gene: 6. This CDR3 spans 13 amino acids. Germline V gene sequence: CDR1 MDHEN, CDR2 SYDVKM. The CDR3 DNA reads TGTGCCAGCAGTCCTGGGGACAGCGCTGAAGCTTTCTTT. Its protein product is CASSPGDSAEAFF.

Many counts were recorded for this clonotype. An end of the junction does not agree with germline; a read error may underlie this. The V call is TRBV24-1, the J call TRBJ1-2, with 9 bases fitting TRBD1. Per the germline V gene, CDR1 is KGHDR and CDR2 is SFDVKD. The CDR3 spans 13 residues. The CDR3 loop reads CATSTGGNSGYTF. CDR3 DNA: TGTGCCACCTCGACAGGGGGAAACTCTGGCTACACCTTC.

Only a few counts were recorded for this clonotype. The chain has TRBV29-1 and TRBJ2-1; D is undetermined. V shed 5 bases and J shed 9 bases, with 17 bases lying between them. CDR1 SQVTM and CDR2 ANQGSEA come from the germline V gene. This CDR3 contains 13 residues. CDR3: CSVRATGLGEQFF. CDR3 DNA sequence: TGCAGCGTTCGGGCCACTGGCCTGGGTGAGCAGTTCTTC.

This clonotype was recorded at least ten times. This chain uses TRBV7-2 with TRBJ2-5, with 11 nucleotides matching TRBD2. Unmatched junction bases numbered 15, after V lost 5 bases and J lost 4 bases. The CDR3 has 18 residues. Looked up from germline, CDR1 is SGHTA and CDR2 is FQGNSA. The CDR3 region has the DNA TGTGCCAGCAGCGTCGTGTGGATAGCGGGAGGGCCGGGAGAGACCCAGTACTTC. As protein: CASSVVWIAGGPGETQYF.

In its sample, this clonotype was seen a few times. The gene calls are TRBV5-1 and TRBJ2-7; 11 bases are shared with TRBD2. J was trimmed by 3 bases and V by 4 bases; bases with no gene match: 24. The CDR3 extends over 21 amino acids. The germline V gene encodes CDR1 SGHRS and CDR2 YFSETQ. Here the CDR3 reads CASSPGLLAGTSGETVYEQYF. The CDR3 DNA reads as TGCGCCAGCAGCCCTGGACTTCTAGCCGGGACTAGCGGCGAAACGGTCTACGAGCAGTACTTC.